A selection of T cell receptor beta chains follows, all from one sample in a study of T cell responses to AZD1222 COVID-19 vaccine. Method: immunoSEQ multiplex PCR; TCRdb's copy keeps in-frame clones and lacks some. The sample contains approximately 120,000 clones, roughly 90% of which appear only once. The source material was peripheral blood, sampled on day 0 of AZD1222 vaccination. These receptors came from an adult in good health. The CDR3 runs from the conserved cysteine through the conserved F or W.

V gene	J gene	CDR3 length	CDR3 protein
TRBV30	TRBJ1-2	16	CAWEGSRGDSHYGYTF
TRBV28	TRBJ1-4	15	CASSSTGLLDEKLFF
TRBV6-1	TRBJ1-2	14	CASSEALAVYGYTF
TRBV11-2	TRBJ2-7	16	CASSLSGLPSSYEQYF
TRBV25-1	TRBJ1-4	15	CASQMVGASYEKLFF
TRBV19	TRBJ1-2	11	CASSIDSGYTF
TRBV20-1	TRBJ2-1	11	CSARRRNEQFF
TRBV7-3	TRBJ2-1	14	CASSPQLTYNEQFF
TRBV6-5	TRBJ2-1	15	CASSSWTSGVNEQFF
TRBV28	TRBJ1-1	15	CASRGNREGNTEAFF
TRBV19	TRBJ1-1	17	CASSIDRGQGASTEAFF
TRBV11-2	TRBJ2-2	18	CASSTPLSGRAATGELFF
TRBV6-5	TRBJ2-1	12	CASSPDRHEQFF
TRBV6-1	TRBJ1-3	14	CASSERAQGNTIYF
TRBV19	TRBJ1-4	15	CASSIGWSTNEKLFF
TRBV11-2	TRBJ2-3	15	CASSISGRYTDTQYF
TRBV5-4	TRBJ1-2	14	CASSLMVGSRGYTF
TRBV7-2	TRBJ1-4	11	CASSLSEKLFF
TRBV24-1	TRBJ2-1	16	CATSGGGTGLHNEQFF
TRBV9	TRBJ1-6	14	CASSLGQLNSPLHF
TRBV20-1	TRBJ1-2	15	CSASLRDRPSYGYTF
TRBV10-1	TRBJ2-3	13	CASSEAGRDTQYF
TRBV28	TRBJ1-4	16	CASRLGGAATNEKLFF
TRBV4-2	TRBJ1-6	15	CASSQGVSGNSPLHF
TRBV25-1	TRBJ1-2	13	CASSSGQGGGYTF
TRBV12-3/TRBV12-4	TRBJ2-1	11	CASRKTNEQFF
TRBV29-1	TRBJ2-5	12	CSVERDGETQYF
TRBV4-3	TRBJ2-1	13	CASSQSPGLQQFF
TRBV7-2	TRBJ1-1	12	CASTRGTTEAFF
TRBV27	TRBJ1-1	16	CASSSYPAGGAAEAFF
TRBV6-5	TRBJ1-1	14	CASRRQGMGAEAFF
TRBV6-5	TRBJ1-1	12	CASTNRGAEAFF
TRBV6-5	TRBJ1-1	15	CASSSYRAINTEAFF
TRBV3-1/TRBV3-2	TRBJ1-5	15	CASSLGTLSNQPQHF
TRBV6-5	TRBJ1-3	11	CASSTRNTIYF